This T cell receptor beta chain was captured in a study of long-term antiretroviral therapy in people with HIV. Study-wide context: The 2015 immediate-ART recommendation came about a decade after the earliest samples.

At survey level, the immunoSEQ assay was run in its v3.0 version. Here immunoSEQ multiplex PCR was the method, and the copy in TCRdb shows in-frame clones only, minus some. This table has tens of thousands of clones, more than 70% appearing once. Every sample had about 0.9-10 million cryopreserved PBMC in it before DNA extraction. Turning to this clone: Its antigen is unknown.

Overall study results and limits: Diversity went up after ART and still fell short of transplant donor controls. The repertoire was dominated at all time points by clones expanded before ART.

Per germline, CDR1 LGHNA and CDR2 YNFKEQ. The CDR3 sequence is 17 residues long. V gave up 4 bases and J gave up 6 bases, with 21 bases separating them. The clonotype was recovered from a middle-aged man with HIV. The chain joins TRBV4-2 to TRBJ1-4, with a possible D match to TRBD1 (6 bases). Sequencing used unsorted PBMCs, obtained roughly 4.8 years after starting antiretroviral therapy. The CDR3 DNA reads TGTGCCAGCAGCCCGCTAGGAACAGGGAGGACTGATGAAAAACTGTTTTTT. As protein: CASSPLGTGRTDEKLFF.